The T cell receptor beta chain under discussion was sequenced for a study of T-cell reconstitution after alpha-beta-depleted transplantation in children. Study-wide results and caveats: Expanded graft clones, several hundred of them, were reportedly the source of alpha-beta T cells about two months after transplant. Certain patients had high TCRbeta diversity at day 60, and it came from recipient T cells and thymic progenitors that survived. Newly produced T cells mostly provided counts and TCRbeta diversity after one year, as hyperexpanded clones declined.

V was pared by 6 bases and J by 8 bases, with 2 bases of the junction left unmatched. This CDR3 comprises 13 residues. Unique molecular identifiers were used to barcode this TCRbeta library. MiXCR, applied by TCRdb to the PCR reads, yields one record per CDR3 protein. The sample lists about 460,000 distinct CDR3 sequences; about an eighth were seen once. This clonotype has a handful of counts. Its antigen is not identified. The specimen comprised PBMCs, mostly from graft donor cells, sampled 180 days after TCRalphabeta/CD19-depleted stem cell transplant. This chain joins TRBV12-3 or TRBV12-4 and TRBJ2-1, with 12 bases fitting TRBD1. The source of this sequence is a female patient aged 2-10 years who had a stem cell transplant for aplastic anemia, so the T cells may come from the graft donor. This CDR3 is CASRGTGGYEQFF. CDR3 coding DNA: TGTGCCAGCAGAGGGACAGGGGGCTATGAGCAGTTCTTC.